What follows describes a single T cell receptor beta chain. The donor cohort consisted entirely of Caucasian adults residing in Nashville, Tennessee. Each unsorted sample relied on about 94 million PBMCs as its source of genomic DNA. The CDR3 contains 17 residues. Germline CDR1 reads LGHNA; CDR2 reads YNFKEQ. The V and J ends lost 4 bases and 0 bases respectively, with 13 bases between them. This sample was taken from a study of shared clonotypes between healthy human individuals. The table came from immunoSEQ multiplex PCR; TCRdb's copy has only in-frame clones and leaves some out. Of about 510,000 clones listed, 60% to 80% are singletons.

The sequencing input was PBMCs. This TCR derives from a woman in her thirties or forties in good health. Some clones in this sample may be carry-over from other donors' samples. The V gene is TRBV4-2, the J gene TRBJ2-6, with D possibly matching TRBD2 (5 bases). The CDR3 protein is CASSLIWESSGANVLTF. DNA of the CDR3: TGTGCCAGCAGCCTGATTTGGGAGAGCTCTGGGGCCAACGTCCTGACTTTC.